A selection of T cell receptor beta chains follows, all from one sample in a study of molecular identifiers for immune sequencing clone quantification. TCRdb independently ran MiXCR on the PCR reads; one entry per CDR3 protein. Of 40,000 to 65,000 distinct CDR3 sequences listed, about a third are singletons. Sequencing input: naive CD8+ T cells from blood, with Jurkat cell RNA spiked in. These receptors were obtained from a human donor in good health. Some libraries in this study had Jurkat cell RNA spiked in. Each CDR3 is given without its conserved first and last residue. Each record gives: clone size, V gene, D gene, J gene, CDR3 protein. A D gene is named only where the DNA matches it firmly. Clone size appears in some rows only: once, few, many, or a class for an expanded clone.

many	TRBV5-3	NA	TRBJ2-7	ASSLRLEVEQY
NA	TRBV4-2	NA	TRBJ2-7	ASSFIARGQGGYEQY
NA	TRBV7-2	NA	TRBJ2-3	ASSFPGASTDTRY
NA	TRBV11-3	NA	TRBJ2-2	ASSSRTTGELF
few	TRBV7-9	NA	TRBJ2-5	ASKEPRSWETQY
NA	TRBV19	TRBD1	TRBJ1-6	ASSPGTGGSPLH
many	TRBV21-1	NA	TRBJ2-7	ASSKERHGTGARGYEQY
many	TRBV28	NA	TRBJ2-1	ASSLWSGTYEQF
few	TRBV5-6	TRBD1	TRBJ2-3	ASSAQGVTDTQY
NA	TRBV4-3	NA	TRBJ2-2	ASSQDRTAPRTGELF
NA	TRBV19	NA	TRBJ2-3	ASSPLERTHRGTDTQY
many	TRBV6-5	NA	TRBJ1-5	ASSQGGDAQPQH
NA	TRBV6-2/TRBV6-3	TRBD2	TRBJ2-3	ASSPKRGGADTQY
NA	TRBV18	NA	TRBJ2-5	ASSPTTIQEPQY
many	TRBV29-1	NA	TRBJ2-3	SVALTRGPTDTQY
many	TRBV29-1	NA	TRBJ2-7	SARNGEEY
NA	TRBV11-2	TRBD2	TRBJ2-5	ASLAGGLETQY
NA	TRBV19	NA	TRBJ2-1	ASTTGRYEQF
NA	TRBV12-3/TRBV12-4	NA	TRBJ1-1	ASSLQTTEAF
NA	TRBV4-2	TRBD2	TRBJ2-7	ASSHPGLAGGPIEQY
NA	TRBV11-2	NA	TRBJ1-2	ASSLEGGYGYT
NA	TRBV19	TRBD1	TRBJ1-4	ASSQGTDRLF
NA	TRBV18	NA	TRBJ2-3	ASSPGSFTDTQY
few	TRBV27	NA	TRBJ2-1	ASSLRAYNEQF
few	TRBV2	NA	TRBJ2-2	ASSPDQSNTGELF
NA	TRBV15	NA	TRBJ2-3	ATSRGGGTPGYDTQY
few	TRBV7-2	TRBD1	TRBJ2-5	ASSKRRDRGETQY
NA	TRBV9	NA	TRBJ2-3	ASSVSTRSTDTQY
many	TRBV7-8	NA	TRBJ1-5	ASSLAGNSNQPQH
few	TRBV6-6	NA	TRBJ2-2	ASTHLQRSTGELF
many	TRBV29-1	NA	TRBJ2-1	SVEGWGEQF
NA	TRBV20-1	NA	TRBJ1-1	SSVGTEAF
NA	TRBV27	NA	TRBJ1-2	ASSLAGHYGYT
many	TRBV11-2	NA	TRBJ2-3	ASSLPYPDTQY
NA	TRBV6-6	NA	TRBJ2-7	ASRQTLGWNYEQY
few	TRBV20-1	NA	TRBJ1-1	SARDPDGGATEAF
many	TRBV7-2	NA	TRBJ2-1	ASTHASDWYSEQF
many	TRBV29-1	NA	TRBJ2-3	SVEGADSTDTQY
NA	TRBV15	NA	TRBJ2-5	ATSQGANNLETQY
few	TRBV4-2	TRBD2	TRBJ2-1	ASSQGASGRAGYNEQF
NA	TRBV5-1	NA	TRBJ2-5	ASSLGLGADQETQY
NA	TRBV11-2	TRBD1	TRBJ2-4	ASSLGTGQGAPKNIQY
NA	TRBV18	TRBD1	TRBJ1-1	ASSPSTGGYGRNTEAF
NA	TRBV28	TRBD2	TRBJ2-7	ASGQGPLAGGPYEQY
medium-sized	TRBV6-5	NA	TRBJ1-1	ASGDLVRGKLT
many	TRBV7-2	NA	TRBJ2-3	ASSLAGGEAG
few	TRBV6-2/TRBV6-3	NA	TRBJ2-4	ASSYDIQY
NA	TRBV28	NA	TRBJ1-4	ASSSDKKKLI
many	TRBV5-8	NA	TRBJ2-3	ASSFGQYTDTQY
NA	TRBV19	TRBD2	TRBJ2-4	ASSIVALAENIQY
many	TRBV4-2	NA	TRBJ2-6	ASSPALGANVLT
NA	TRBV9	NA	TRBJ1-5	ASSYDSIFRPQH
NA	TRBV28	NA	TRBJ2-4	ASSFRGYKNIQY
many	TRBV6-6	NA	TRBJ2-3	ASSYPGGEPGTDTQY
NA	TRBV28	NA	TRBJ2-2	ASSLMGAAGELI